Each of the 26 T cell receptor beta chains below was sequenced from the same sample in a study of cytomegalovirus exposure and HLA in healthy donors. Sequencing used immunoSEQ multiplex PCR; TCRdb keeps in-frame clones, though not all of them. The data contain some 45,000 clones, approximately 90% of them seen just once; the ten biggest clones take up less than 6.5%. Source material: PBMCs. The receptors originated from a man in his late teens or twenties in good health and CMV-seronegative.

The chain recombines TRBV7-6 with TRBJ2-3; TRBD2 aligns across 8 bases. The V and J ends lost 4 bases and 1 base, in that order; junction bases with no gene match: 13. The V gene's germline CDR1 is SGHVS and CDR2 FNYEAQ. This CDR3 has 18 amino acids. CDR3 in amino acids: CASSSRGTRGFGTDTQYF. In nucleotides, the CDR3 is TGTGCCAGCAGCTCGAGGGGGACTAGGGGGTTCGGCACAGATACGCAGTATTTT.

The chain uses TRBV2 and TRBJ2-7; D gene unclear. This CDR3 region has 12 residues. The V end lost 8 bases, the J end lost 0 bases, and 8 bases lay between the germline ends. Germline V gives CDR1 SNHLY, CDR2 FYNNEI. Written as DNA, the CDR3 is TGTGCCAGCCTGGCAGACTCCTACGAGCAGTACTTC. As protein: CASLADSYEQYF.

The CDR3 bases are TGTGCCAGCAGCTTAGGATCTGGCGGGAGCACAGATACGCAGTATTTT. Translation gives CASSLGSGGSTDTQYF. The V call is TRBV11-2, the J call TRBJ2-3, with a possible D match to TRBD2 (5 bases). The CDR3 is 16 residues long. The V and J ends lost 1 base and 0 bases respectively, with 11 bases between them. Germline CDR1 is SGHAT and CDR2 is FQNNGV.

The rearrangement links TRBV9 to TRBJ2-3, with 7 bases identical to TRBD2. V dropped 0 bases and J dropped 1; count of bases not matched to a gene: 5. Germline CDR1 is SGDLS and CDR2 is YYNGEE. The CDR3 is 16 amino acids. The CDR3 protein is CASSVGVAGGTDTQYF. The DNA for the CDR3 is TGTGCCAGCAGCGTAGGGGTGGCGGGGGGCACAGATACGCAGTATTTT.

This clone was observed a handful of times. J is TRBJ1-5 and V is TRBV5-6; a weak D match, TRBD1 (5 bases). Trimming stripped 1 base from V and 2 bases from J, with 13 bases between. The length of the CDR3 is 16 residues. Germline CDR1 reads SGHDT; CDR2 reads YYEEEE. In DNA form, the CDR3 reads TGTGCCAGCAGCTTGTTTATCGTAGGGGGCAATCAGCCCCAGCATTTT. Translation: CASSLFIVGGNQPQHF.

The chain combines TRBV7-3 with TRBJ2-1; 15 bases match TRBD2. The CDR3 runs to 17 residues. Unmatched junction bases numbered 6, after V lost 5 bases and J lost 4 bases. Germline CDR1 and CDR2: SGHTA and FQGTGA. The CDR3 region is CASSVGLAGGRYNEQFF. The CDR3 coding sequence is TGTGCCAGCAGCGTCGGACTAGCGGGAGGGCGGTACAATGAGCAGTTCTTC.

The chain couples TRBV21-1 to TRBJ1-4; the table gives TRBD1 as D, unverified against the DNA. TRBV21-1 counts as a pseudogene. This CDR3 region has 15 residues. The CDR3 protein is CASSKPRDNNEKLFF. In DNA, the CDR3 is TGTGCCAGCAGCAAACCTCGGGACAATAATGAAAAACTGTTTTTT.

This rearrangement joins TRBV14 to TRBJ2-3; 9 bases are a match to TRBD2. Trimming cost V 4 bases and J 1 base; bases outside gene matches: 3. The CDR3 spans 15 residues. Germline CDR1 SGHDN, CDR2 FVKESK. CDR3: CASSLRLAGTDTQYF. The CDR3 nucleotides read TGTGCCAGCAGCCTTCGACTAGCGGGCACAGATACGCAGTATTTT.

The V and J genes are TRBV4-2 and TRBJ1-2; D is unclear. Germline V lookup: CDR1 LGHNA, CDR2 YNFKEQ. Deletions cut 0 bases from V and 0 bases from J, with 11 bases between. The CDR3 contains 16 residues. CDR3 sequence (DNA): TGTGCCAGCAGCCAAGAGTTGACAAAAGCTAACTATGGCTACACCTTC. It codes for CASSQELTKANYGYTF.

The rearrangement links TRBV6-1 to TRBJ1-5, with a tentative D call TRBD1 (5 bases). V shed 5 bases and J shed 0 bases, with 11 bases lying between them. Germline V gene sequence: CDR1 MNHNS, CDR2 SASEGT. The CDR3 covers 15 residues. CDR3 amino acids: CASSKQGDSNQPQHF. DNA for the CDR3: TGTGCCAGCAGTAAGCAGGGCGATAGCAATCAGCCCCAGCATTTT.

The chain carries TRBV11-2 and TRBJ2-1; a possible D gene is TRBD1 (6 bases). The CDR3 sequence is 15 residues long. Germline CDR1 and CDR2: SGHAT and FQNNGV. V lost 0 bases and J lost 4, with 10 bases in between. As DNA, the CDR3 is TGTGCCAGCAGCTTAGAAACAGGGTTTTACAATGAGCAGTTCTTC. Its protein product is CASSLETGFYNEQFF.

V and J are TRBV28 and TRBJ2-7; possibly TRBD1 for D (6 bases). The germline V gene has CDR1 MDHEN and CDR2 SYDVKM. This CDR3 region has 15 residues. V was shortened by 2 bases and J by 3 bases, with 14 bases between the two germline ends. The CDR3 reads CASSLEQGYGYEQYF. For the CDR3, the DNA is TGTGCCAGCAGTTTAGAACAGGGTTACGGCTACGAGCAGTACTTC.

The rearrangement joins TRBV6-5 to TRBJ2-1; unclear D gene. Germline assignment: CDR1 MNHEY and CDR2 SVGAGI. This CDR3 region has 13 residues. Trimming took off 0 bases at V and 10 bases at J, with 10 bases between the two ends. The CDR3 coding sequence is TGTGCCAGCAGTTACTCGATGAGTCTAGAGCAGTTCTTC. Translated, it gives CASSYSMSLEQFF.

V is TRBV5-1 and J is TRBJ1-2, with 7 nucleotides matching TRBD1. CDR1 SGHRS and CDR2 YFSETQ come from the germline V gene. V lost 5 bases, J lost 3 bases, and 4 bases stayed unmatched. CDR3 length: 13 amino acids. The CDR3 is CASSRDSHYGYTF. Written as DNA, the CDR3 is TGCGCCAGCAGTCGGGACAGCCACTATGGCTACACCTTC.

This chain links TRBV11-2 with TRBJ2-7; TRBD2 aligns across 9 bases. V lost 1 base, J lost 5 bases, and 3 bases stayed unmatched. The CDR3 has 14 amino acids. CDR1 SGHAT and CDR2 FQNNGV come from the germline V gene. The CDR3, as DNA: TGTGCCAGCAGCTTAGGGGCTAGCGGGAACGAGCAGTACTTC. Protein sequence: CASSLGASGNEQYF.

This clone came up once. For the CDR3, the DNA is TGCGCCAGCAGCTTGGGTCCAGGCTTGGAGGTCGGGGAGCTGTTTTTT. Encoded protein: CASSLGPGLEVGELFF. The rearrangement joins TRBV5-1 to TRBJ2-2, with D perhaps matching TRBD2 (5 bases). Germline lookup yields CDR1 SGHRS and CDR2 YFSETQ. V was shortened by 0 bases and J by 7 bases, with 16 bases between the two germline ends. The CDR3 contains 16 residues.

The V call is TRBV6-4, the J call TRBJ2-1; TRBD2 matches 9 bases. The CDR3 spans 18 residues. The V and J ends lost 4 bases and 0 bases, in that order; junction bases with no gene match: 10. Germline V gene sequence: CDR1 MRHNA, CDR2 SNTAGT. CDR3 region: CASSGGASGASSYNEQFF. In DNA form, the CDR3 reads TGTGCCAGCAGTGGGGGGGCTAGCGGGGCTAGCTCCTACAATGAGCAGTTCTTC.

V and J are TRBV7-9 and TRBJ2-5; 15 positions match TRBD2. Germline CDR1 SEHNR, CDR2 FQNEAQ (reference sequence). The CDR3 runs to 18 residues. Trimming removed 4 bases from V and 2 bases from J; junction bases left unmatched: 8. Here the CDR3 DNA reads TGTGCCAGCAGCTCACCCGGGACTAGCGGGAGGTCACAAGAGACCCAGTACTTC. Encoded protein: CASSSPGTSGRSQETQYF.

This clone was observed a single time. The CDR3, as DNA: TGTGCCAGCAGCCCTTGGGAGCAGGAAGCTTTCTTT. Protein: CASSPWEQEAFF. The chain joins TRBV11-2 to TRBJ1-1; no reliable D call. In germline, CDR1 is SGHAT, CDR2 FQNNGV. With 5 bases removed from V and 8 bases from J, the gap between germline ends came to 12 bases. This CDR3 is 12 amino acids long.

This chain joins TRBV19 and TRBJ1-1, with TRBD1 identical over 9 bases. Trimming at V came to 4 bases and at J to 0 bases, leaving 6 bases not matched to a gene. This CDR3 has 16 residues. Germline V lookup: CDR1 LNHDA, CDR2 SQIVND (reference sequence). The CDR3 coding sequence is TGTGCCAGTAGTACCGGGACAGGGAATATGAACACTGAAGCTTTCTTT. The encoded protein is CASSTGTGNMNTEAFF.

A few counts support this clone. The J gene is TRBJ2-3, the V gene TRBV7-2; 9 bases match TRBD2. In germline, CDR1 is SGHTA, CDR2 FQGNSA. J lost 1 base, V lost 2 bases, and 1 base had no gene match. The CDR3 contains 15 residues. Here the CDR3 reads CASSLLAGGTDTQYF. CDR3 coding DNA: TGTGCCAGCAGCTTATTAGCGGGGGGCACAGATACGCAGTATTTT.

The V gene is TRBV7-9, the J gene TRBJ2-7; a weak D match, TRBD2 (6 bases). V dropped 5 bases and J dropped 2 bases, with 13 bases sitting between them. This CDR3 comprises 14 residues. Per the germline V gene, CDR1 is SEHNR and CDR2 is FQNEAQ (reference sequence). The CDR3 nucleotides are TGTGCCAGCAGCCCGGGCCGGGGGACCTACGAGCAGTACTTC. Translated: CASSPGRGTYEQYF.

The chain couples TRBV15 to TRBJ1-2; TRBD1 matches at 8 bases. The J segment lost 8 bases and the V segment lost 5 bases, leaving 7 bases of the junction unmatched. There are 13 residues in the CDR3. Germline V lookup: CDR1 LNHNV, CDR2 YYDKDF (reference sequence). The CDR3 DNA sequence: TGTGCCACCAGCGCTGACAGGGGAGTCGGCTACACCTTC. Amino acid sequence: CATSADRGVGYTF.

The chain uses TRBV5-1 and TRBJ1-1; 8 bases match TRBD1. The junction had 1 base not matched to a gene; V was cut back by 1 base and J by 8 bases. This CDR3 region has 12 residues. Germline V CDR1 and CDR2: SGHRS, YFSETQ. DNA of the CDR3: TGCGCCAGCAGCTTGCGGGACAGGGAAGCTTTCTTT. Its protein product is CASSLRDREAFF.

The J gene is TRBJ1-6, the V gene TRBV4-3; 8 bases match TRBD1. Germline V CDR1 and CDR2: LGHNA, YSLEER. Germline trimming cut 0 bases from V and 12 bases from J; bases unmatched to any gene: 10. The length of the CDR3 is 16 residues. The CDR3 sequence: CASSQESPGGLVPLHF. The CDR3 DNA follows: TGCGCCAGCAGCCAAGAATCTCCAGGGGGCTTGGTACCCCTCCACTTT.

This clone was seen once. The V call is TRBV5-1, the J call TRBJ2-5; D is possibly TRBD1 (6 bases). Between the trimmed V and J ends, which lost 4 bases and 4 bases, there was a span of 14 bases. Germline V CDR1 and CDR2: SGHRS, YFSETQ. CDR3 length: 14 amino acids. CDR3 residues: CASSPDSHRETQYF. The CDR3 coding sequence is TGCGCCAGCAGCCCGGACAGCCATCGAGAGACCCAGTACTTC.